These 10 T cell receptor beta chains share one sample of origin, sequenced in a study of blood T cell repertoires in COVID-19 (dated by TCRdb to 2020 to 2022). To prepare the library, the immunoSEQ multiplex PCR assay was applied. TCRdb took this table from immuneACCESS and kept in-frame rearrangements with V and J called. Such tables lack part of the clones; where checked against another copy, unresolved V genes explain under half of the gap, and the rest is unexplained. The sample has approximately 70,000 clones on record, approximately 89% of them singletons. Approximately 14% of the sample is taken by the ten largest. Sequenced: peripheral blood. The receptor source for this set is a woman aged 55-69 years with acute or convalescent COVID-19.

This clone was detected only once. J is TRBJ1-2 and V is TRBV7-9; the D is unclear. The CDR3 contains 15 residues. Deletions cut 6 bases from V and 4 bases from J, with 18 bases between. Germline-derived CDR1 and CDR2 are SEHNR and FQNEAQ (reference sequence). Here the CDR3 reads CASRSNTLTGYGYTF. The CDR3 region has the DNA TGTGCCAGCAGATCGAATACGCTGACGGGCTATGGCTACACCTTC.

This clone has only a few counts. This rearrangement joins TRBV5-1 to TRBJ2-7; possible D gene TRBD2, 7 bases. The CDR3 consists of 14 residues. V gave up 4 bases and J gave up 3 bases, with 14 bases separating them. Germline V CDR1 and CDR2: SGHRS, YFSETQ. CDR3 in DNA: TGCGCCAGCAGCCCCTGGGGGGGCGACTACGAGCAGTACTTC. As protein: CASSPWGGDYEQYF.

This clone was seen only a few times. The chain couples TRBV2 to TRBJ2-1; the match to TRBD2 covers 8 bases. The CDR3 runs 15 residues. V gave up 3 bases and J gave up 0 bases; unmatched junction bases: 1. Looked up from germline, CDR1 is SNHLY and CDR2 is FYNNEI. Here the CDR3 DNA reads TGTGCCAGCAGTGAGCGGGGGGACTCCTACAATGAGCAGTTCTTC. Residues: CASSERGDSYNEQFF.

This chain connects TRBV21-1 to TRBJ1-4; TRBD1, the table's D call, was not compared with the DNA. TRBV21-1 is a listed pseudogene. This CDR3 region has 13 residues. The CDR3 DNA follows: TGTGCCAGCCGGGACAGGGCTAATGAAAAACTGTTTTTT. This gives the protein CASRDRANEKLFF.

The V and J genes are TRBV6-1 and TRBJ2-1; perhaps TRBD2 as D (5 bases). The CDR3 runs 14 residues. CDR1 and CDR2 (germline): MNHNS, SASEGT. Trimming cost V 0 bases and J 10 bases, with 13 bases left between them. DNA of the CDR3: TGTGCCAGCAGTGAAGCCGGGGTGGCGGCCGAGCAGTTCTTC. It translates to CASSEAGVAAEQFF.

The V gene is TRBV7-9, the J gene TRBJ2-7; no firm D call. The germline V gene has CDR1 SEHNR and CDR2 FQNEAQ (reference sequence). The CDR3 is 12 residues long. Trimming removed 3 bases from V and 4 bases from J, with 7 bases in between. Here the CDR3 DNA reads TGTGCCAGCAGCTTGGCCTTGTACGAGCAGTACTTC. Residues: CASSLALYEQYF.

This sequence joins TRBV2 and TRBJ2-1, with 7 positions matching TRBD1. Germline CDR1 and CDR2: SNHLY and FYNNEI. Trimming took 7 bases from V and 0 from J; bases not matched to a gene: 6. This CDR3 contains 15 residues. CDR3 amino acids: CASMTDRSSYNEQFF. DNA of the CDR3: TGTGCCAGCATGACGGACAGGAGCTCCTACAATGAGCAGTTCTTC.

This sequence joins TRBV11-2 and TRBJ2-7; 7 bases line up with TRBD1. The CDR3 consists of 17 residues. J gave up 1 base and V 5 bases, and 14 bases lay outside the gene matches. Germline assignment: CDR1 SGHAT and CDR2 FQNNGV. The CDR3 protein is CASSPSLTGIGSYEQYF. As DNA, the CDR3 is TGTGCCAGCAGCCCATCGTTGACAGGGATAGGATCCTACGAGCAGTACTTC.

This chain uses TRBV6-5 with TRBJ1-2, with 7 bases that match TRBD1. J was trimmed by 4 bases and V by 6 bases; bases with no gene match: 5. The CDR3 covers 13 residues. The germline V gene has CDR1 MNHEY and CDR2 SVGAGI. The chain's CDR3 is CASRSQGVYGYTF. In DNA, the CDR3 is TGTGCCAGCAGGTCCCAGGGGGTCTATGGCTACACCTTC.

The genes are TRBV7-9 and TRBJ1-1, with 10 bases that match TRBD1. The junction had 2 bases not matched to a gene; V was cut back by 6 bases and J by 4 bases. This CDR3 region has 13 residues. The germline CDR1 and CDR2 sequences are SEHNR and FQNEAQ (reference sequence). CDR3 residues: CASSRTGGTEAFF. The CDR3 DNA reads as TGTGCCAGCAGTCGGACAGGGGGCACTGAAGCTTTCTTT.